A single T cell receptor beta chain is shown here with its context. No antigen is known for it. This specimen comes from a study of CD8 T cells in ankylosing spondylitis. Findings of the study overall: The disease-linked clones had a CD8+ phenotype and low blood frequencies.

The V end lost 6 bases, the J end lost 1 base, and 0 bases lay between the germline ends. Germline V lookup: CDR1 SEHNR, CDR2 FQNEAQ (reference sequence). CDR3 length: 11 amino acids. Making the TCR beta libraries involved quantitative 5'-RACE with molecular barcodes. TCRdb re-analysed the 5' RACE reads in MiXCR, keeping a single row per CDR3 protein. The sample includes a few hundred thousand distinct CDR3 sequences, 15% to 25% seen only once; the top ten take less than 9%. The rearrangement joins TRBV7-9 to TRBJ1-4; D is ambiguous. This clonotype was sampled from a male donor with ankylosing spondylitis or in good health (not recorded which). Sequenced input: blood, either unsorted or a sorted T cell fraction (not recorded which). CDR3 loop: CASRTNEKLFF. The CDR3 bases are TGTGCCAGCAGAACTAATGAAAAACTGTTTTTT.